The sequence of this TCR beta chain was determined in a study of OX40 agonist ivuxolimab in advanced cancers. With respect to the entire study: The costimulatory receptor OX40 (CD134) was targeted by ivuxolimab, a fully human IgG2 agonistic monoclonal antibody. The dose-escalation cohort was about 87% male with a mean age of approximately 59 years, ranging from roughly 20 to 80. Patients were allowed to have had prior anti-PD-1, anti-PD-L1 or anti-CTLA-4 therapy, and approximately 40% of the dose-escalation patients had previously received checkpoint inhibitors. Of the roughly 52 dose-escalation patients, hepatocellular carcinoma was present in approximately 20, melanoma in approximately 15, renal cell carcinoma in 9 and head and neck cancer in 9. Intravenous ivuxolimab was administered to patients every 2 weeks at six dose levels: 0.01, 0.1, 0.3, 1.5, 3 and 10 mg/kg. Partial responses were achieved by three dose-escalation patients, of whom one had hepatocellular carcinoma and two had cutaneous melanoma. The paper covers the monotherapy dose-escalation part of the phase I ivuxolimab trial, which included N ≈ 57 patients. Peripheral TCRbeta sequencing was intended to test whether TCR sequence diversity was altered and clonal T-cell expansion was caused by ivuxolimab. Results the study describes overall, beyond this receptor: Antigen specificity was not determined for the clonally expanded peripheral T cells. At doses from 0.1 to 3.0 mg/kg, clonal expansion was seen in both CD4+ and CD8+ blood T cells between baseline and week 6. After ivuxolimab, expanded clones were on average more numerous among CD8+ T cells than among CD4+ T cells. Partial responders in the 0.1-3.0 mg/kg groups had among the lowest normalized peripheral clonal expansion, especially among CD8+ T cells. Low levels of normalized T-cell clonal expansion were also seen in some patients who did not respond.

Genomic DNA was extracted from sorted cells for sequencing of the TCRbeta CDR3 region. The immunoSEQ Assay was used to sequence the TCRbeta CDR3 regions. Held by TCRdb, this immuneACCESS table contains in-frame sequences only and omits some clones. Under half of the omission traces to an unresolved V gene where checked; the cause of the rest is unknown. The sample profile shows tens of thousands of clones; roughly 90% of them were found once. The top ten clonotypes cover 26% of the sample. Patients with autoimmune disease history or receiving systemic immunosuppression were excluded from the trial. Peripheral blood for TCR sequencing was drawn from every dose cohort at baseline, at cycle 4 day 1 and at cycle 7 day 1. Samples came from an open-label, multicenter, first-in-human phase I dose-escalation trial of ivuxolimab. The trial enrolled adults with locally advanced or metastatic head and neck squamous cell, hepatocellular, melanoma or renal cell carcinoma. Before TCR sequencing, CD4+ and CD8+ T cells were separately sorted from peripheral blood.

Counted from cysteine to phenylalanine, this CDR3 has 16 amino acids. The sequence is cut down to CDR3 DNA, 48 bases in frame from base 1. As encoded in the germline V gene (reference sequence), CDR1 is MNHEY while CDR2 is SMNVEV. Trimmed from V: 9 bases; trimmed from J: 4 bases; junction bases lacking a gene match: 12. For this clone: What antigen it recognizes has not been identified. Per-base quality was not reported, and no clone a single base away is much larger than it.

The rearrangement joined TRBV27 to TRBJ2-3, with 11 junctional bases fitting TRBD2. The sample in question was CD4+ or CD8+ T cells sorted from blood, obtained in a trial of the OX40 agonist ivuxolimab. The TCR sequence derives from an adult with an advanced solid tumor such as melanoma, head and neck, liver or kidney cancer. Here the CDR3 is given as CARIMSTSGNPDTQYF. The DNA sequence is given as TGTGCCAGGATTATGTCGACTAGCGGGAACCCAGATACGCAGTATTTT.